The 4 T cell receptor beta chains presented below share a single source sample, sequenced in a study of CD4 T cell repertoires in COVID-19. Their cognate antigens are unknown. Clones were sequenced by immunoSEQ multiplex PCR, and TCRdb holds only the in-frame ones, with some missing. The data contain about 580 clones, roughly a quarter of them singletons. Sequencing used memory CD4+ T cells, cultured in vitro, obtained after recovery from COVID-19. The receptors derive from a human donor who had COVID-19.

This rearrangement joins TRBV5-6 to TRBJ2-7; D unclear. Trimming stripped 1 base from V and 6 bases from J, with 8 bases between. Germline lookup yields CDR1 SGHDT and CDR2 YYEEEE. The CDR3 totals 12 residues. This chain's CDR3 is CASSLSYGEQYF. Written as DNA, the CDR3 is TGTGCCAGCAGCTTGAGTTACGGCGAGCAGTACTTC. Full variable domain (missing parts from reference TRBV5-6 and TRBJ2-7): DAGVTQSPTHLIKTRGQQVTLRCSPKSGHDTVSWYQQALGQGPQFIFQYYEEEERQRGNFPDRFSGHQFPNYSSELNVNALLLGDSALYLCASSLSYGEQYFGPGTRLTVT.

In this sample, this clone turned up a few times. This chain uses TRBV11-2 with TRBJ2-2; weak D call: TRBD2 (6 bases). The CDR3 sequence is 17 residues long. The V gene's germline CDR1 is SGHAT and CDR2 FQNNGV. The germline V and J ends were trimmed by 2 bases and 0 bases, with 13 bases remaining between them. CDR3 in amino acids: CASSLRRGPANTGELFF. The CDR3 DNA sequence: TGTGCCAGCAGCTTACGGCGGGGTCCCGCGAACACCGGGGAGCTGTTTTTT.

The sample holds a few counts of this clone. The genes are TRBV7-9 and TRBJ2-1; D may be TRBD1 (5 bases). V lost 2 bases to trimming and J lost 6 bases, with 11 bases between them. This CDR3 has 14 residues. Germline CDR1 SEHNR, CDR2 FQNEAQ (reference sequence). For the CDR3, the DNA is TGTGCCAGCAGCTTAAAAGATAGGGGCAATGAGCAGTTCTTC. Its protein is CASSLKDRGNEQFF.

Relative to its sample, this clone is large (0.1 to 1%). This rearrangement joins TRBV9 to TRBJ2-5, with a tentative D call TRBD2 (6 bases). CDR1 is SGDLS, CDR2 YYNGEE, per germline. The V and J ends lost 0 bases and 2 bases respectively, with 11 bases between them. The CDR3 loop spans 15 amino acids. CDR3 sequence (DNA): TGTGCCAGCAGCGTAGTGGGACTTCATCAAGAGACCCAGTACTTC. Its translation: CASSVVGLHQETQYF.